The T cell receptor beta chain under discussion was sequenced for a study of Tregs in tolerant kidney transplant recipients. At the level of the study: Recipient Tregs were cultured approximately 16 days with activated donor B cells and IL-2. After B cell culture, CD4+CD8-CD25+CD127- and CD4+CD8-4-1BB+CD40L- cells were sorted. A roughly 3-day belatacept mixed lymphocyte reaction, sometimes plus 5-day graft donor restimulation, preceded CD4+CD25+CD127- sorting. Findings and limits, study-wide: Activated donor B cell expansion appeared to reveal the most relevant donor-specific TCRbeta repertoire.

On this clone itself: Its antigen remains unidentified.

Generated by immunoSEQ multiplex PCR, the TCRdb table keeps only in-frame clones and is missing some. The table lists a few thousand clones, 40% to 50% of them singletons. The material sequenced was Tregs from blood grown in culture. This clonotype was sampled from a human donor in good health.

In DNA form, the CDR3 reads TGTGCCAGCACACCGGGAAACAATCATCAGCCCCAGCATTTT. Translation gives CASTPGNNHQPQHF. The chain combines TRBV6-1 with TRBJ1-5; no clear D gene. The CDR3 has 14 amino acids. The V and J ends lost 7 bases and 5 bases respectively, with 15 bases between them. CDR1 is MNHNS, CDR2 SASEGT, per germline.